This TCR beta chain was obtained from a study of cytomegalovirus exposure and HLA in healthy donors. Background on the study: HLA-typed donors were the source of 90 million or so unique TCRs, which an early data release held. Study outcomes and limitations: A later look showed TCR association rates differing by HLA locus, highest for DRB1 and lowest for HLA-C. An assumption of roughly uniform sequencing depth across donors underlay the presence/absence analyses.

Though probably carrying unrecorded immune exposures, donors were nominally healthy at sampling. PCR used 60 Vbeta primers and 13 Jbeta primers. Repertoires were generated with immunoSEQ multiplex PCR, while TCRdb's copy carries only in-frame clones and drops some. Of 250,000 to 350,000 clones in the sample, about 90% are singletons; the top ten hold roughly 2%. The CDR3 runs 15 residues. Per germline, CDR1 MGHDK and CDR2 SYGVNS. V lost 0 bases and J 0 bases, leaving 5 bases between the germline ends. This clone has a handful of counts. The antigen remains undetermined. This chain links TRBV25-1 with TRBJ1-4; D is uncertain. Sequencing was carried out using PBMCs. This TCR derives from a woman aged 18-29 years in good health and CMV-seronegative. The CDR3 region has the DNA TGTGCCAGCAGTGAATATGGAGCAACTAATGAAAAACTGTTTTTT. This gives the protein CASSEYGATNEKLFF.